The 10 T cell receptor beta chains listed next were all sequenced from one sample in a study of shared clonotypes between healthy human individuals. Sequencing used immunoSEQ multiplex PCR; TCRdb keeps in-frame clones, though not all of them. The repertoire consists of hundreds of thousands of clones, with 90% to 95% occurring once and the leading ten covering over 0.1%. Naive CD8 cells lacked CD45RO, underwent positive selection for CCR7 and left out terminally differentiated effector memory CD45RA+ cells. Source material: naive CD8+ T cells sorted from blood. These receptors were obtained from a woman in her 30s in good health.

The gene calls are TRBV10-3 and TRBJ2-7; 8 bases map to TRBD1. This CDR3 region has 15 residues. V shed 2 bases and J 3 bases; nucleotides not matched to a gene: 6. Per germline, CDR1 ENHRY and CDR2 SYGVKD. CDR3 DNA: TGTGCCATCAGTGAGCCCGGGACAGGTTACTACGAGCAGTACTTC. It specifies CAISEPGTGYYEQYF.

This clone was seen a few times. The rearrangement joins TRBV19 to TRBJ1-5, with D perhaps matching TRBD1 (5 bases). Germline CDR1 LNHDA, CDR2 SQIVND (reference sequence). CDR3 length: 14 residues. V gave up 10 bases and J gave up 3 bases, with 16 bases separating them. In nucleotides, the CDR3 is TGTGCCACCAACGTGCGGGACTACAATCAGCCCCAGCATTTT. This codes for CATNVRDYNQPQHF.

The V gene is TRBV5-4, the J gene TRBJ1-1; the D gene is possibly TRBD1 (5 bases). Germline V gene lookup returns CDR1 SGHNT and CDR2 YYREEE (reference sequence). Trimming pared 3 bases from V and 5 bases from J, leaving 14 bases between. The CDR3 is made up of 14 amino acids. CDR3 in DNA: TGTGCCAGCAGCTCGATTGGCGGGGGGACTGAAGCTTTCTTT. This codes for CASSSIGGGTEAFF.

The V and J genes are TRBV6-1 and TRBJ2-7; 8 nucleotides align to TRBD1. CDR3 length: 15 amino acids. Germline lookup yields CDR1 MNHNS and CDR2 SASEGT. Trimming removed 4 bases from V and 4 bases from J; junction bases left unmatched: 9. The CDR3 nucleotides are TGTGCCAGCAGTGGACCGGGACAGGTCGAGTACGAGCAGTACTTC. Translation gives CASSGPGQVEYEQYF.

In regard to this clone: Additional DNA sequences in this sample encode the identical CDR3. The V call is TRBV19, the J call TRBJ1-5; D call uncertain. CDR1 and CDR2 (germline): LNHDA, SQIVND (reference sequence). This CDR3 spans 16 amino acids. V was shortened by 0 bases and J by 1 base, with 10 bases between the two germline ends. CDR3 loop: CASSIDLDSSNQPQHF. The CDR3 bases are TGTGCCAGTAGTATAGATCTGGACTCAAGCAATCAGCCCCAGCATTTT.

This chain uses TRBV6-5 with TRBJ2-7; 11 positions agree with TRBD1. The length of the CDR3 is 14 residues. Germline trimming cut 6 bases from V and 5 bases from J; bases unmatched to any gene: 6. Germline V lookup: CDR1 MNHEY, CDR2 SVGAGI. The CDR3 loop reads CASRAGQGAHEQYF. CDR3 in DNA: TGTGCCAGCAGGGCTGGACAGGGGGCCCACGAGCAGTACTTC.

Note on this clone: Germline and junction disagree at one end, which may indicate a read error. The rearrangement uses TRBV2 and TRBJ1-4; no definite D call. The CDR3 is 12 amino acids. Germline V gene lookup returns CDR1 SNHLY and CDR2 FYNNEI. The CDR3 DNA is TGTGCCAGCAGTGAGTGGCAGCAAAAGCTGTTTTTT. Protein product: CASSEWQQKLFF.

A note on this clone: At the DNA level, this CDR3 is encoded by other sequences in the same sample as well. The chain carries TRBV6-1 and TRBJ1-1; D uncertain. Germline CDR1 is MNHNS and CDR2 is SASEGT. There are 11 residues in the CDR3. The ends were cut back, 3 bases at V and 7 bases at J, with 6 bases in the middle. CDR3 coding DNA: TGTGCCAGCAGTGACTTGGGTGAAGCTTTCTTT. It is translated as CASSDLGEAFF.

V gene TRBV6-6 combines with J gene TRBJ1-5; 7 nucleotides agree with TRBD1. From germline, CDR1 is MNHNY and CDR2 SVGAGI (reference sequence). The junction had 5 bases not matched to a gene; V was cut back by 2 bases and J by 4 bases. The CDR3 spans 15 residues. In DNA form, the CDR3 reads TGTGCCAGCAGTTACCTCGGGACAGCGAATCAGCCCCAGCATTTT. Translation gives CASSYLGTANQPQHF.

CDR3 loop: CASSPFNYGYTF. CDR3 sequence (DNA): TGTGCCAGCAGTCCATTTAACTATGGCTACACCTTC. The V gene is TRBV28, the J gene TRBJ1-2; D not certain. V lost 5 bases and J 1 base, leaving 5 bases between the germline ends. Germline-derived CDR1 and CDR2 are MDHEN and SYDVKM. The CDR3 has 12 amino acids.